This is a list of T cell receptor beta chains from one sample in a study of shared clonotypes between healthy human individuals. Clones were sequenced by immunoSEQ multiplex PCR, and TCRdb holds only the in-frame ones, with some missing. The sample lists roughly 1,800,000 clones, about 95% occurring once. Source material: naive CD8+ T cells sorted from blood. The receptors derive from a man aged 18 to 30 in good health. The CDR3 runs from the conserved cysteine through the conserved F or W. Fields, in order: D gene, clone size, J gene, V gene, CDR3 protein, CDR3 DNA. D genes are given only for firm matches. Expanded clones are given a class, and other clones once, few, many or no size at all.

TRBD2,.,TRBJ2-7,TRBV6-5,CASSYGLGSYEQYF,TGTGCCAGCAGTTACGGACTAGGCTCCTACGAGCAGTACTTC
.,.,TRBJ2-7,TRBV7-9,CASSGQTGPAGEQYF,TGTGCCAGCAGCGGCCAGACAGGGCCGGCGGGGGAGCAGTACTTC
.,.,TRBJ1-1,TRBV28,CASSPTGTRNTEAFF,TGTGCCAGCAGCCCTACGGGGACGAGGAACACTGAAGCTTTCTTT
TRBD1,.,TRBJ2-3,TRBV5-6,CASIRDRGTDTQYF,TGTGCCAGCATCCGGGACAGGGGCACAGATACGCAGTATTTT
TRBD2,.,TRBJ2-5,TRBV12-5,CASGLVGAGEETQYF,TGTGCTAGTGGTTTGGTAGGGGCGGGGGAAGAGACCCAGTACTTC
TRBD1,.,TRBJ2-2,TRBV7-9,CASSAASTGRTGELFF,TGTGCCAGCAGCGCCGCGTCGACAGGGCGCACCGGGGAGCTGTTTTTT
TRBD1,few,TRBJ2-7,TRBV5-6,CASSWGQSYEQYF,TGTGCCAGCAGCTGGGGACAGAGCTACGAGCAGTACTTC
TRBD1,.,TRBJ2-7,TRBV7-2,CASSYPPTGFDEQYF,TGTGCCAGCAGCTACCCTCCGACAGGGTTTGACGAGCAGTACTTC
.,many,TRBJ2-7,TRBV2,CASISGESYEQYF,TGTGCCAGCATTTCTGGGGAATCCTACGAGCAGTACTTC
TRBD2,.,TRBJ2-3,TRBV9,CASSPPRTSGSQYF,TGTGCCAGCAGCCCCCCTCGCACTAGCGGTTCTCAGTATTTT
TRBD2,.,TRBJ2-1,TRBV29-1,CSASHVGLGSNEQFF,TGCAGCGCCTCACATGTCGGACTAGGAAGCAATGAGCAGTTCTTC
.,.,TRBJ2-1,TRBV14,CASSQDSYNEQFF,TGTGCCAGCAGCCAAGATTCATACAATGAGCAGTTCTTC
TRBD2,.,TRBJ2-2,TRBV7-8,CASSPGLAGPNTGELFF,TGTGCCAGCAGCCCGGGACTAGCGGGTCCAAACACCGGGGAGCTGTTTTTT
.,.,TRBJ1-5,TRBV28,CASSLRGHSNQPQHF,TGTGCCAGCAGTTTGAGAGGACATAGCAATCAGCCCCAGCATTTT
.,.,TRBJ2-2,TRBV10-2,CASSGLAMNTGELFF,TGCGCCAGCTCAGGGCTAGCGATGAACACCGGGGAGCTGTTTTTT
.,.,TRBJ2-1,TRBV28,CASSSWEEVVYNEQFF,TGTGCCAGCAGTTCCTGGGAAGAGGTGGTCTACAATGAGCAGTTCTTC
.,.,TRBJ1-4,TRBV30,CAWSDEFYRANEKLFF,TGTGCCTGGAGTGACGAGTTTTATAGGGCTAATGAAAAACTGTTTTTT
.,.,TRBJ2-3,TRBV29-1,CSVDWGVGTDTQYF,TGCAGCGTTGATTGGGGGGTTGGCACAGATACGCAGTATTTT
TRBD2,.,TRBJ2-1,TRBV4-3,CASSQVPAGGAGNEQFF,TGCGCCAGCAGCCAAGTTCCAGCGGGAGGTGCAGGGAATGAGCAGTTCTTC
.,.,TRBJ2-7,TRBV7-9,CASSFEGYEQYF,TGTGCCAGCAGCTTTGAGGGGTACGAGCAGTACTTC
.,.,TRBJ1-5,TRBV4-1,CASSQDKPINQPQHF,TGCGCCAGCAGCCAAGACAAGCCCATCAATCAGCCCCAGCATTTT
.,.,TRBJ1-4,TRBV6-5,CASSSFFGTNEKLFF,TGTGCCAGCAGCTCCTTTTTCGGGACTAATGAAAAACTGTTTTTT
.,.,TRBJ1-4,TRBV5-1,CASSLDSNEKLFF,TGCGCCAGCAGCTTGGACAGTAATGAAAAACTGTTTTTT
TRBD1,.,TRBJ1-3,TRBV29-1,CSVEQTGLGNTIYF,TGCAGCGTTGAACAGACAGGGCTTGGAAACACCATATATTTT
TRBD2,once,TRBJ2-1,TRBV11-2,CASSPIRLADNEQFF,TGTGCCAGCAGCCCTATTAGACTAGCGGACAATGAGCAGTTCTTC
TRBD2,.,TRBJ2-2,TRBV29-1,CSVDLAGVRTGELFF,TGCAGCGTTGATTTAGCGGGAGTACGTACCGGGGAGCTGTTTTTT
TRBD1,.,TRBJ2-7,TRBV9,CASSVGVTGTGDEEQYF,TGTGCCAGCAGCGTAGGGGTAACCGGGACAGGGGATGAGGAGCAGTACTTC
TRBD2,.,TRBJ2-6,TRBV19,CASSIDGRVIKSGANVLTF,TGTGCCAGTAGTATAGACGGGAGGGTTATTAAGTCTGGGGCCAACGTCCTGACTTTC
.,once,TRBJ1-5,TRBV27,CASSFLSPYSNQPQHF,TGTGCCAGCAGTTTTTTGTCACCTTATAGCAATCAGCCCCAGCATTTT
.,.,TRBJ2-1,TRBV29-1,CSILDSLLFYNEQFF,TGCAGCATCCTAGACAGCCTACTCTTCTACAATGAGCAGTTCTTC
.,.,TRBJ2-4,TRBV6-5,CASSSTGFLAKNIQYF,TGTGCCAGCAGTTCTACAGGGTTCTTAGCCAAAAACATTCAGTACTTC
TRBD1,.,TRBJ2-7,TRBV6-5,CASSYSGQGNEQYF,TGTGCCAGCAGTTACTCGGGACAGGGGAACGAGCAGTACTTC
.,.,TRBJ2-5,TRBV27,CASSLSIAGTGTQYF,TGTGCCAGCAGTTTATCGATCGCAGGGACGGGGACCCAGTACTTC
.,.,TRBJ1-2,TRBV6-5,CASSRDSINYGYTF,TGTGCCAGCAGTCGCGACAGCATTAACTATGGCTACACCTTC
TRBD2,.,TRBJ2-1,TRBV9,CASSVVGGLNEQFF,TGTGCCAGCAGCGTAGTGGGGGGACTAAATGAGCAGTTCTTC
.,.,TRBJ2-7,TRBV27,CASSLQGSGSYEQYF,TGTGCCAGCAGTTTGCAGGGTAGCGGATCCTACGAGCAGTACTTC
.,.,TRBJ2-5,TRBV6-1,CASSEAFGSGASETQYF,TGTGCCAGCAGTGAAGCGTTTGGGTCAGGGGCATCGGAGACCCAGTACTTC
.,.,TRBJ2-3,TRBV10-3,CAISTELSTDTQYF,TGTGCCATCAGCACGGAGCTTAGCACAGATACGCAGTATTTT
.,once,TRBJ1-1,TRBV15,CATSRDRVLNTEAFF,TGTGCCACCAGCAGAGATCGGGTACTGAACACTGAAGCTTTCTTT
TRBD1,.,TRBJ1-2,TRBV28,CASSFRGQGYYGYTF,TGTGCCAGCAGTTTTAGGGGACAGGGTTACTATGGCTACACCTTC
.,.,TRBJ1-2,TRBV4-3,CASSQGVQATNYGYTF,TGCGCCAGCAGCCAAGGGGTACAGGCGACTAACTATGGCTACACCTTC
TRBD2,.,TRBJ2-7,TRBV4-1,CASRGPGGLDEQYF,TGCGCCAGCAGGGGGCCGGGGGGGCTCGACGAGCAGTACTTC
.,.,TRBJ2-5,TRBV7-9,CASSFAETQYF,TGTGCCAGCAGCTTCGCAGAGACCCAGTACTTC
.,.,TRBJ2-1,TRBV6-6,CASSYSTGRFF,TGTGCCAGCAGTTACTCCACGGGTCGGTTCTTC
.,once,TRBJ2-1,TRBV10-1,CASSESWNNEQFF,TGCGCCAGCAGTGAGTCGTGGAACAATGAGCAGTTCTTC
.,.,TRBJ2-7,TRBV11-2,CASSPWGGFNYEQYF,TGTGCCAGCAGCCCCTGGGGGGGCTTCAACTACGAGCAGTACTTC
TRBD2,.,TRBJ2-1,TRBV29-1,CSVEDEDGLAGGEGYEQFF,TGCAGCGTTGAAGATGAGGACGGACTAGCGGGAGGTGAGGGCTATGAGCAGTTCTTC